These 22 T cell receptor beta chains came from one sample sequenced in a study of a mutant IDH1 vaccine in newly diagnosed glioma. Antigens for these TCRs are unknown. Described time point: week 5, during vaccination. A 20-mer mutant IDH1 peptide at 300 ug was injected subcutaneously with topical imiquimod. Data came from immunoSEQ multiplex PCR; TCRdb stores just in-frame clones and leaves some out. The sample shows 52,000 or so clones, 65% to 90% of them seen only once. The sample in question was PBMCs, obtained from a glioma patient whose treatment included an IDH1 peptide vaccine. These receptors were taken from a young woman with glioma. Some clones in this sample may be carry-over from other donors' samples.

This CDR3 reads CASSSESAEPYGYTF. As DNA, the CDR3 is TGTGCCAGCAGCTCAGAATCTGCCGAACCCTATGGCTACACCTTC. This chain uses TRBV13 with TRBJ1-2; D is unresolved. This CDR3 has 15 residues. The ends were cut back, 4 bases at V and 4 bases at J, with 16 bases in the middle. Germline V gene sequence: CDR1 PRHDT, CDR2 FYEKMQ (reference sequence).

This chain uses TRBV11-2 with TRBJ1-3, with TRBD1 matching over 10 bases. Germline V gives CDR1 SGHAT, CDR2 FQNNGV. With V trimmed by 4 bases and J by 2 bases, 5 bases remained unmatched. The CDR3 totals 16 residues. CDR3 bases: TGTGCCAGCAGCTATACCGGGACAGGGGCTGGAAACACCATATATTTT. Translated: CASSYTGTGAGNTIYF. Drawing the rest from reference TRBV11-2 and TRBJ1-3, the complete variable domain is EAGVAQSPRYKIIEKRQSVAFWCNPISGHATLYWYQQILGQGPKLLIQFQNNGVVDDSQLPKDRFSAERLKGVDSTLKIQPAKLEDSAVYLCASSYTGTGAGNTIYFGEGSWLTVV.

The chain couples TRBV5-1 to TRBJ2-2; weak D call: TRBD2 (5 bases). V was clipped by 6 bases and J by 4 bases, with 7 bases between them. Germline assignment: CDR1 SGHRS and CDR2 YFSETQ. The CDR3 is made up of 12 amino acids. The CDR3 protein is CASKGATGELFF. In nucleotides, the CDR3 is TGCGCCAGCAAGGGAGCCACCGGGGAGCTGTTTTTT.

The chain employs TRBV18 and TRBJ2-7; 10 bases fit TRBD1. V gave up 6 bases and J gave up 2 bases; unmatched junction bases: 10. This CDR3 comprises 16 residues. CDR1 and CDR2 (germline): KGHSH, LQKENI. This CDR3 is CASSRGQGGKAYEQYF. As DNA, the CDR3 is TGTGCCAGCTCGCGCGGACAGGGGGGAAAGGCCTACGAGCAGTACTTC.

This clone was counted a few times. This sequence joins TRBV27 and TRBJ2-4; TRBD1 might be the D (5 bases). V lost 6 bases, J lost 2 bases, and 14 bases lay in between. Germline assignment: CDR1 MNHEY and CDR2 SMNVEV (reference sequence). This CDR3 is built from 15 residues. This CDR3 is CASSPQGLPKNIQYF. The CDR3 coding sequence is TGTGCCAGCAGCCCTCAGGGCCTCCCCAAAAACATTCAGTACTTC.

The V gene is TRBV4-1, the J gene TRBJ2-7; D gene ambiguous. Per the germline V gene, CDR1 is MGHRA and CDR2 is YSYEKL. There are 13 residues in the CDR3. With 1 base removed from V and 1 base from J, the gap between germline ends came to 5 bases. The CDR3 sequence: CASSQGGSYEQYF. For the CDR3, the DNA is TGCGCCAGCAGCCAAGGCGGATCCTACGAGCAGTACTTC.

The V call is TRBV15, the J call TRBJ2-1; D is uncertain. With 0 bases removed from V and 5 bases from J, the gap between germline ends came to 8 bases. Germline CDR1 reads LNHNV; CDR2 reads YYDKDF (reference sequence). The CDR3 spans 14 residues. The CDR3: CATSRDVQDNEQFF. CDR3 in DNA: TGTGCCACCAGCAGAGACGTTCAAGACAATGAGCAGTTCTTC.

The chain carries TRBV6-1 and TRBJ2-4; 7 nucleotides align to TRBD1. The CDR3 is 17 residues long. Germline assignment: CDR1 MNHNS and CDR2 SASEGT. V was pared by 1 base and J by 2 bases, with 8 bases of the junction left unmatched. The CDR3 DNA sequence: TGTGCCAGCAGTGAAGGGGTACAGGGGATACCCAAAAACATTCAGTACTTC. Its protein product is CASSEGVQGIPKNIQYF.

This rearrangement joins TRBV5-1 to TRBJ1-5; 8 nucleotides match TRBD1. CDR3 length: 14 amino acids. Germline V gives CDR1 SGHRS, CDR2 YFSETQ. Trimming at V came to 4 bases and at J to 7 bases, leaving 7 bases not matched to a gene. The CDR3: CASSLGGQGQPQHF. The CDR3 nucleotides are TGCGCCAGCAGCCTTGGTGGACAGGGCCAGCCCCAGCATTTT.

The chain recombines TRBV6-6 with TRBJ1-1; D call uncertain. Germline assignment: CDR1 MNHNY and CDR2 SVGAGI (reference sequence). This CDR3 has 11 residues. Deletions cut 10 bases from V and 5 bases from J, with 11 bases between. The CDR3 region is CATANPTEAFF. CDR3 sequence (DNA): TGTGCCACCGCGAACCCTACTGAAGCTTTCTTT.

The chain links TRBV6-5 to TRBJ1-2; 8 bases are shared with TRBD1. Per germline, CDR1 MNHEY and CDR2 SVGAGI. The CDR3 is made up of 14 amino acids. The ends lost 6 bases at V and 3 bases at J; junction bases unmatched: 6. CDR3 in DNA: TGTGCCAGCAGGCGACAGGGGTCTTACTATGGCTACACCTTC. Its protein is CASRRQGSYYGYTF.

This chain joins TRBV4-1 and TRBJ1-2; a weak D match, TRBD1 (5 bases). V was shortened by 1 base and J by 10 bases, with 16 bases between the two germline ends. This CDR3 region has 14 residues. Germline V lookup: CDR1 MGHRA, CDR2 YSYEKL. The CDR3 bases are TGCGCCAGCAGCCAAGGGCCCCTAGGAGGGGACTACACCTTC. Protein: CASSQGPLGGDYTF.

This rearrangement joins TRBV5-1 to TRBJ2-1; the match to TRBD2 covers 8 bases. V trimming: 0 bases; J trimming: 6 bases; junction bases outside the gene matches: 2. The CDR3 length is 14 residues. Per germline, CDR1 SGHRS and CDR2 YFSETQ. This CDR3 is CASSLAGTSNEQFF. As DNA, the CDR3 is TGCGCCAGCAGCTTGGCTGGGACTAGCAATGAGCAGTTCTTC.

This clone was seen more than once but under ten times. The CDR3 loop is CASSRDRSEAFF. As DNA, the CDR3 is TGTGCCAGCAGTCGCGACAGATCTGAAGCTTTCTTT. The chain employs TRBV6-5 and TRBJ1-1; a possible D gene is TRBD1 (5 bases). V was shortened by 5 bases and J by 6 bases, with 10 bases between the two germline ends. The CDR3 has 12 amino acids. Germline-derived CDR1 and CDR2 are MNHEY and SVGAGI.

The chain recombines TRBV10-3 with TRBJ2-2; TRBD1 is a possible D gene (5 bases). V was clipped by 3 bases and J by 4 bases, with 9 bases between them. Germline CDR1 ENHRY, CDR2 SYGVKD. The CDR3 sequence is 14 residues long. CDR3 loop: CAISDWQGTGELFF. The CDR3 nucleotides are TGTGCCATCAGTGATTGGCAGGGCACCGGGGAGCTGTTTTTT.

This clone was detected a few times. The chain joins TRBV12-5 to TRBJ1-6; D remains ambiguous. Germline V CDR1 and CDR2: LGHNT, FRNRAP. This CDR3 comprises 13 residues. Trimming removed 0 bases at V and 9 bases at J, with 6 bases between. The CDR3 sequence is CASGLVERSPLHF. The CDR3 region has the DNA TGTGCTAGTGGTTTGGTCGAGCGTTCACCCCTCCACTTT.

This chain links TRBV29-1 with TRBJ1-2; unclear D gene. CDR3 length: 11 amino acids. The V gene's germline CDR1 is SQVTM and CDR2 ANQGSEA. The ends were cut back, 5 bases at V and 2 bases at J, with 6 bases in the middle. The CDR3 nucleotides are TGCAGCGTTCTGGGCAACTATGGCTACACCTTC. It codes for CSVLGNYGYTF.

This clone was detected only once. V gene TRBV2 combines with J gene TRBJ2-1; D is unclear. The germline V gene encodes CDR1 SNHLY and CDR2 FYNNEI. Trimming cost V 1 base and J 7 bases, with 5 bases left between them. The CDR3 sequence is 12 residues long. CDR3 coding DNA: TGTGCCAGCAGTGAAGATCGAAATGAGCAGTTCTTC. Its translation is CASSEDRNEQFF.

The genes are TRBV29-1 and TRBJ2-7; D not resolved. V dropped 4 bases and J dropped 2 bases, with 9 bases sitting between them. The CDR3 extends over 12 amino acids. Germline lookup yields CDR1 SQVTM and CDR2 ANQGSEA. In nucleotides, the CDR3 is TGCAGCGTTGGCGAAGGGCCCTACGAGCAGTACTTC. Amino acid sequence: CSVGEGPYEQYF.

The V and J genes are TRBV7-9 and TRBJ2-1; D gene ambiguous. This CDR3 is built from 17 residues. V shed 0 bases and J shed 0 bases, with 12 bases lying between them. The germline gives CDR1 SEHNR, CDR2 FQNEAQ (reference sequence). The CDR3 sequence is CASSLAFADDSYNEQFF. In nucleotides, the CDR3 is TGTGCCAGCAGCTTAGCGTTTGCGGACGACTCCTACAATGAGCAGTTCTTC.

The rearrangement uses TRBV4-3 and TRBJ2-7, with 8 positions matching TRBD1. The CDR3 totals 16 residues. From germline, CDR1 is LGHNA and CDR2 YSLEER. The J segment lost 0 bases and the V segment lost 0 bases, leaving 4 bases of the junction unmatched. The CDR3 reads CASSQDRTGLSYEQYF. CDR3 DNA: TGCGCCAGCAGCCAAGACAGGACAGGGCTCTCCTACGAGCAGTACTTC.

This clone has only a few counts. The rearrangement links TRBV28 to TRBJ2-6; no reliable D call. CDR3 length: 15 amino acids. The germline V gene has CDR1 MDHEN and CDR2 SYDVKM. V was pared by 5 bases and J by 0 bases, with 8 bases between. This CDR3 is CASSNVGSGANVLTF. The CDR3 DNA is TGTGCCAGCAGTAACGTGGGCTCTGGGGCCAACGTCCTGACTTTC. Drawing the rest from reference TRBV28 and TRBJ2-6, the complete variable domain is DVKVTQSSRYLVKRTGEKVFLECVQDMDHENMFWYRQDPGLGLRLIYFSYDVKMKEKGDIPEGYSVSREKKERFSLILESASTNQTSMYLCASSNVGSGANVLTFGAGSRLTVL.